One and the same sample provided the 25 T cell receptor beta chains below, sequenced in a study of T cells in Graves' hyperthyroidism and ophthalmopathy. TCR beta CDR3 regions were amplified from RNA transcripts. HTBI primers drove first-round RT-PCR of the TCR CDR3. TCRdb called the multiplex PCR reads again in MiXCR, with one record for every CDR3 protein. Of 550,000 to 800,000 distinct CDR3 sequences in the sample, over 15% were seen once. The sample taken for sequencing was blood. All receptors derive from a man in his late teens or twenties with Graves' hyperthyroidism.

This clonotype occurred a few times. This CDR3 is CASEGSQNTGELFF. In nucleotides, the CDR3 is TGTGCCAGCGAAGGATCCCAAAACACCGGGGAGCTGTTTTTT. V usage is TRBV7-9 and J usage is TRBJ2-2; no clear D gene. CDR3 length equals 14 residues. V lost 8 bases, J lost 2 bases, and 12 bases lay in between. The germline V gene has CDR1 SEHNR and CDR2 FQNEAQ (reference sequence).

This chain joins TRBV29-1 and TRBJ2-7, with D possibly called TRBD1 or TRBD2 (5 bases each). The CDR3 contains 13 residues. CDR1 is SQVTM and CDR2 is ANQGSEA in the germline V gene. CDR3 loop: CATPGTETYEQYF. The CDR3 nucleotides are TGCGCTACGCCCGGGACCGAGACCTACGAGCAGTACTTC.

J is TRBJ2-1 and V is TRBV5-1, with D perhaps being TRBD1 or TRBD2 (5 bases each). The CDR3 consists of 16 residues. Germline lookup yields CDR1 SGHRS and CDR2 YFSETQ. The V and J ends lost 0 bases and 8 bases respectively, with 18 bases between them. CDR3 sequence reads: CASSLGGSPRMDEQFF. DNA of the CDR3: TGCGCCAGCAGCTTGGGGGGGAGCCCCCGGATGGATGAGCAGTTCTTC.

This clonotype was recorded at least ten times. The chain uses TRBV28 and TRBJ2-7; TRBD2 is a possible D gene (6 bases). V lost 1 base and J lost 1, with 17 bases in between. CDR1 MDHEN and CDR2 SYDVKM come from the germline V gene. The CDR3 is 17 residues long. The CDR3 bases are TGTGCCAGCAGTTTATACTCGGGAGCGGGCAGTTCCTACGAGCAGTACTTC. It encodes CASSLYSGAGSSYEQYF.

The J gene is TRBJ2-7, the V gene TRBV18, with TRBD2 matching 8 bases. CDR3 length: 16 amino acids. Germline assignment: CDR1 KGHSH and CDR2 LQKENI. J was trimmed by 2 bases and V by 1 base; bases with no gene match: 7. The CDR3 DNA sequence: TGTGCCAGCTCACCACAGGTACGAGCGGGGGCCTACGAGCAGTACTTC. As protein: CASSPQVRAGAYEQYF.

This clonotype was seen a few times. V is TRBV7-6 and J is TRBJ2-7; TRBD2 is a possible D gene (5 bases). Looked up from germline, CDR1 is SGHVS and CDR2 is FNYEAQ. Trimming stripped 5 bases from V and 6 bases from J, with 17 bases between. The CDR3 sequence is 14 residues long. CDR3 protein: CASSRTPLALEQYF. The CDR3, as DNA: TGTGCCAGCAGCCGAACTCCCTTAGCGCTCGAGCAGTACTTC.

The chain uses TRBV29-1 and TRBJ2-2, with D possibly TRBD1 on 5 matching bases. Trimming removed 3 bases at V and 3 bases at J, with 14 bases between. The CDR3 runs to 15 residues. CDR1 is SQVTM and CDR2 is ANQGSEA in the germline V gene. CDR3 sequence reads: CSVENGAGDTGELFF. The CDR3 DNA is TGCAGCGTTGAGAATGGGGCTGGGGACACCGGGGAGCTGTTTTTT.

This clonotype was recorded at least ten times. The genes are TRBV7-8 and TRBJ1-1, with D possibly TRBD1 on 5 matching bases. The CDR3 sequence is 12 residues long. Germline loops: CDR1 SGHVS, CDR2 FQNEAQ. V was pared by 1 base and J by 6 bases, with 6 bases between. CDR3 residues: CASSLGGSEAFF. For the CDR3, the DNA is TGTGCCAGCAGCTTAGGGGGCTCTGAAGCTTTCTTT.

This clonotype was observed many times. The chain combines TRBV7-9 with TRBJ2-1, with 7 bases that match TRBD2. Per germline, CDR1 SEHNR and CDR2 FQNEAQ (reference sequence). The CDR3 extends over 13 amino acids. Germline trimming cut 11 bases from V and 7 bases from J; bases unmatched to any gene: 11. CDR3 bases: TGTGCCGGTCGTCCACAACTAGCGAATGAGCAGTTCTTC. Translation: CAGRPQLANEQFF. Full variable domain (rest looked up from reference TRBV7-9 and TRBJ2-1): DTGVSQNPRHKITKRGQNVTFRCDPISEHNRLYWYRQTLGQGPEFLTYFQNEAQLEKSRLLSDRFSAERPKGSFSTLEIQRTEQGDSAMYLCAGRPQLANEQFFGPGTRLTVL.

This clonotype was seen more than once but under ten times. DNA for the CDR3: TGTGCCAGCAGCTCCACGACAAGGAACACTGAAGCTTTCTTT. It specifies CASSSTTRNTEAFF. The chain recombines TRBV5-8 with TRBJ1-1, with D unresolved. Trimming cost V 3 bases and J 1 base, with 10 bases left between them. In germline, CDR1 is SGHTS, CDR2 YDEGEE. The CDR3 spans 14 residues.

V usage is TRBV19 and J usage is TRBJ2-1, with D possibly matching TRBD2 (5 bases). The germline V gene has CDR1 LNHDA and CDR2 SQIVND (reference sequence). Trimming pared 7 bases from V and 8 bases from J, leaving 21 bases between. The CDR3 has 15 residues. The CDR3 nucleotides read TGTGCCAGTACCCACCCAGGCGGGCTCCCCCATGAGCAGTTCTTC. This translates into CASTHPGGLPHEQFF.

The rearrangement joins TRBV27 to TRBJ2-7; 9 nucleotides line up with TRBD1. Germline V lookup: CDR1 MNHEY, CDR2 SMNVEV (reference sequence). The CDR3 totals 14 residues. V shed 5 bases, J shed 5 bases, and the junction held 7 bases outside the gene matches. The CDR3 protein is CASSPWDRANEQYF. The CDR3 DNA sequence: TGTGCCAGCAGTCCCTGGGACAGGGCGAACGAGCAGTACTTC.

This clonotype has a count of ten or more. The V gene is TRBV7-2, the J gene TRBJ2-3; 11 nucleotides agree with TRBD2. CDR1 is SGHTA, CDR2 FQGNSA, per germline. The J segment lost 4 bases and the V segment lost 5 bases, leaving 8 bases of the junction unmatched. The CDR3 covers 16 residues. CDR3 in DNA: TGTGCCAGCAGCCTTACTAGCGGGAGTGTAGCAGATACGCAGTATTTT. Translating gives CASSLTSGSVADTQYF.

The sample holds many counts of this clonotype. V gene TRBV20-1 combines with J gene TRBJ2-5; TRBD2 matches 8 bases. The length of the CDR3 is 13 residues. Trimming cost V 3 bases and J 4 bases; bases outside gene matches: 4. In germline, CDR1 is DFQATT, CDR2 SNEGSKA (reference sequence). The CDR3 protein is CSASGRASETQYF. Written as DNA, the CDR3 is TGCAGTGCTAGCGGGAGGGCCTCAGAGACCCAGTACTTC.

The chain uses TRBV4-1 and TRBJ2-3, with D perhaps given as TRBD1 or TRBD2 (5 bases each). Germline values: CDR1 MGHRA, CDR2 YSYEKL. This CDR3 has 16 residues. The V gene lost 4 bases and the J gene lost 0 bases, with 14 bases spanning the gap. CDR3 sequence reads: CASSPGWDRSTDTQYF. DNA of the CDR3: TGCGCCAGCAGCCCAGGTTGGGACCGGAGCACAGATACGCAGTATTTT.

This clonotype was counted many times. The CDR3 sequence is CASSRIGNTEAFF. CDR3 nucleotides: TGCGCCAGCAGCCGGATTGGGAACACTGAAGCTTTCTTT. This chain joins TRBV4-1 and TRBJ1-1; D call uncertain. The CDR3 totals 13 residues. CDR1 is MGHRA and CDR2 is YSYEKL in the germline V gene. V dropped 4 bases and J dropped 1 base, with 7 bases sitting between them.

This clonotype appeared a few times. The chain couples TRBV2 to TRBJ2-7; D perhaps matches TRBD2 (6 bases). V was clipped by 7 bases and J by 4 bases, with 11 bases between them. The germline CDR1 and CDR2 sequences are SNHLY and FYNNEI. The CDR3 is 12 residues long. The CDR3: CASIGTRYEQYF. The CDR3 DNA sequence: TGTGCCAGCATTGGGACTCGATACGAGCAGTACTTC.

V usage is TRBV11-2 and J usage is TRBJ2-5, with 13 bases lining up with TRBD2. V dropped 6 bases and J dropped 7; count of bases not matched to a gene: 14. The CDR3 is made up of 17 amino acids. Germline V gene sequence: CDR1 SGHAT, CDR2 FQNNGV. The CDR3, as DNA: TGTGCCAGCAGAGGACTAGCGGGAGCTATATCGAATTTGACCCAGTACTTC. Encoded protein: CASRGLAGAISNLTQYF.

V is TRBV6-5 and J is TRBJ2-1, with TRBD2 matching over 16 bases. Germline CDR1 is MNHEY and CDR2 is SVGAGI. V was clipped by 2 bases and J by 3 bases; unmatched bases: 7. This CDR3 has 19 residues. CDR3 bases: TGTGCCAGCAGTTACCCCGGGACTAGCGGGAGGGCTAACTACAATGAGCAGTTCTTC. Its protein is CASSYPGTSGRANYNEQFF.

This clonotype was found many times. V is TRBV3-1 and J is TRBJ1-2; the match to TRBD1 covers 7 bases. With 4 bases clipped from V and 9 bases from J, the junction kept 11 bases outside the gene matches. Germline V gene data show CDR1 as LGHDT and CDR2 as YNNKEL (reference sequence). The CDR3 sequence is 14 residues long. The CDR3 DNA sequence: TGTGCCAGCAGCCCGACAGGGATCTGGTCGCGCTACACCTTC. Translated, it gives CASSPTGIWSRYTF.

This clonotype came up many times. CDR3 region: CATSASGADGYTF. The CDR3 nucleotides read TGTGCCACCAGTGCATCAGGGGCGGATGGCTACACCTTC. The chain couples TRBV24-1 to TRBJ1-2, with D maybe TRBD1 (6 bases). V was clipped by 5 bases and J by 6 bases, with 12 bases between them. CDR1 and CDR2 (germline): KGHDR, SFDVKD. The CDR3 is made up of 13 amino acids.

This clonotype occurred many times. V gene TRBV28 combines with J gene TRBJ2-7, with 7 bases identical to TRBD1. The CDR3 runs to 14 residues. Unmatched junction bases numbered 5, after V lost 5 bases and J lost 1 base. Germline V CDR1 and CDR2: MDHEN, SYDVKM. CDR3 residues: CASSKPGQSYEQYF. The DNA for the CDR3 is TGTGCCAGCAGTAAACCGGGACAGTCCTACGAGCAGTACTTC.

The V gene is TRBV4-1, the J gene TRBJ2-5; the D gene could be TRBD1 or TRBD2 (6 bases each). Looked up from germline, CDR1 is MGHRA and CDR2 is YSYEKL. The CDR3 runs to 15 residues. V was pared by 0 bases and J by 7 bases, with 15 bases between. The CDR3 is CASSQEMGGPRTQYF. The DNA for the CDR3 is TGCGCCAGCAGCCAAGAGATGGGGGGCCCCCGGACCCAGTACTTC.

This clonotype showed up many times. The rearrangement uses TRBV12-3 or TRBV12-4 and TRBJ2-5; TRBD1 aligns across 7 bases. The CDR3 covers 14 residues. The V gene end was trimmed by 1 base and the J gene end by 6 bases; junction bases not matched to a gene: 5. The CDR3 spells CASSLGQGDQTQYF. DNA of the CDR3: TGTGCCAGCAGTTTAGGACAGGGAGACCAGACCCAGTACTTC.

Many counts were recorded for this clonotype. V gene TRBV7-2 combines with J gene TRBJ2-7; D call uncertain. The V and J ends lost 1 base and 3 bases respectively, with 13 bases between them. Germline CDR1 SGHTA, CDR2 FQGNSA. The CDR3 is 15 amino acids. CDR3 region: CASSLGGRFRYEQYF. In DNA form, the CDR3 reads TGTGCCAGCAGCTTAGGAGGCAGGTTCCGCTACGAGCAGTACTTC.